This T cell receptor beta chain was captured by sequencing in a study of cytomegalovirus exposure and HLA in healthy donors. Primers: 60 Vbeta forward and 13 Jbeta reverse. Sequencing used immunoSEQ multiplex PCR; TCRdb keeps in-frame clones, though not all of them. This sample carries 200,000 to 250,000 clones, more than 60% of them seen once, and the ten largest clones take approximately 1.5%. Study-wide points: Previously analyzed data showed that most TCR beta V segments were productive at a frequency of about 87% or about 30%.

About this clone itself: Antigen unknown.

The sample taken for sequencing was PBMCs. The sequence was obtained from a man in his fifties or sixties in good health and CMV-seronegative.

The CDR3 nucleotides are TGTGCCAGCAGCTTACTGCAGGTTTCCTCCTATGGCTACACCTTC. It encodes CASSLLQVSSYGYTF. V usage is TRBV7-3 and J usage is TRBJ1-2; no definite D call. The length of the CDR3 is 15 residues. Trimming left V 2 bases short and J 4 bases short, with 14 bases between. CDR1 and CDR2 from the germline V gene are SGHTA and FQGTGA.